This T cell receptor beta chain was documented in a study of Tregs in tolerant kidney transplant recipients. Across the whole study: Mixed chimerism was transient after nonmyeloablative marrow transplants from related graft donors.

Unstimulated regulatory T cells (CD4+CD25+CD127-), CD4+CD25- non-regulatory cells, CD4 and CD8 cells were FACS-sorted from thawed PBMCs. Broader study findings: Validation in larger populations is needed because few patients were studied. For some patients, primers changed over time, blocking nucleotide-level comparison.

On this clone itself: Its antigen is currently unknown.

CDR1 is SEHNR and CDR2 is FQNEAQ in the germline V gene (reference sequence). Trimming took 7 bases from V and 7 from J, leaving 13 bases between them. The CDR3 loop spans 12 amino acids. Sequenced by immunoSEQ multiplex PCR; TCRdb stores in-frame clones only, minus some. The sample lists some 66,000 clones; roughly 92% were seen once. This chain joins TRBV7-9 and TRBJ2-5, with D perhaps matching TRBD2 (6 bases). The sequence derives from a human donor who received a combined kidney and bone marrow transplant. The sample here was CD8+ T cells from blood, taken before the transplant. DNA of the CDR3: TGTGCCAGCAACTCTAGGGGAGGGACCCAGTACTTC. Protein product: CASNSRGGTQYF.